Below are 21 T cell receptor beta chains sequenced from a single sample in a study of long-term antiretroviral therapy in people with HIV. Researchers report immunoSEQ v3.0 was run at survey level. Only in-frame clones appear in the TCRdb table, and some are missing; sequencing was by immunoSEQ multiplex PCR. This table holds about 23,000 clones, over 75% found once. This specimen consisted of unsorted PBMCs, obtained 1.5 years after starting antiretroviral therapy. The receptors originated from a young man with HIV.

V gene TRBV14 combines with J gene TRBJ2-7; TRBD1 agrees at 7 bases. Per germline, CDR1 SGHDN and CDR2 FVKESK. This CDR3 contains 14 residues. Trimming at V came to 4 bases and at J to 4 bases, leaving 7 bases not matched to a gene. As DNA, the CDR3 is TGTGCCAGCAGCCGTACGAGGGGGCCTTACGAGCAGTACTTC. Translated, it gives CASSRTRGPYEQYF.

This clone was found once. The rearrangement links TRBV11-2 to TRBJ1-4; D is ambiguous. CDR3 size: 13 residues. The germline V gene encodes CDR1 SGHAT and CDR2 FQNNGV. The germline V and J ends were trimmed by 1 base and 5 bases, with 5 bases remaining between them. CDR3 nucleotides: TGTGCCAGCAGCTTAGTAAGGAATGAAAAACTGTTTTTT. It yields the protein CASSLVRNEKLFF.

V gene TRBV5-1 combines with J gene TRBJ2-3; weak D call: TRBD1 (6 bases). CDR1 is SGHRS and CDR2 is YFSETQ in the germline V gene. The CDR3 consists of 13 residues. V was clipped by 3 bases and J by 5 bases, with 10 bases between them. This CDR3 is CASSSTGRDTQYF. The CDR3 nucleotides are TGCGCCAGCAGCTCCACAGGGCGAGATACGCAGTATTTT.

The V call is TRBV6-1, the J call TRBJ2-5; perhaps TRBD1 as D (5 bases). The germline gives CDR1 MNHNS, CDR2 SASEGT. Between the trimmed V and J ends, which lost 0 bases and 3 bases, there was a span of 14 bases. The length of the CDR3 is 16 residues. The CDR3 DNA reads TGTGCCAGCAGTGAAGCGGAGTGGAGACAGAAAGAGACCCAGTACTTC. Protein product: CASSEAEWRQKETQYF.

The genes are TRBV18 and TRBJ1-2; 7 bases fit TRBD1. J was trimmed by 8 bases and V by 2 bases; bases with no gene match: 5. Germline V gives CDR1 KGHSH, CDR2 LQKENI. The length of the CDR3 is 13 residues. CDR3 nucleotides: TGTGCCAGCTCACCAAGAGGGGGCGGCGGCTACACCTTC. It is translated as CASSPRGGGGYTF.

The chain carries TRBV5-4 and TRBJ1-3; 7 nucleotides agree with TRBD1. V dropped 2 bases and J dropped 2; count of bases not matched to a gene: 4. Germline CDR1 and CDR2: SGHNT and YYREEE (reference sequence). The CDR3 spans 15 residues. For the CDR3, the DNA is TGTGCCAGCAGCTTAGGGCAGGGGGCTGGAAACACCATATATTTT. Its translation is CASSLGQGAGNTIYF.

V is TRBV4-2 and J is TRBJ2-7; D might be TRBD1 (6 bases). CDR3 length equals 15 residues. Germline assignment: CDR1 LGHNA and CDR2 YNFKEQ. The V and J ends lost 2 bases and 0 bases respectively, with 11 bases between them. The CDR3 loop is CASSQNMDSSYEQYF. The DNA for the CDR3 is TGTGCCAGCAGCCAAAATATGGACAGCTCCTACGAGCAGTACTTC.

The rearrangement joins TRBV30 to TRBJ2-7; weak D call: TRBD1 (5 bases). V was pared by 0 bases and J by 2 bases, with 11 bases between. The CDR3 contains 14 residues. In germline, CDR1 is GTSNPN, CDR2 SVGIG (reference sequence). CDR3 coding DNA: TGTGCCTGGAGTGTACTCCAGGGTGCCTACGAGCAGTACTTC. Amino acid sequence: CAWSVLQGAYEQYF.

The chain has TRBV14 and TRBJ1-2; a possible D gene is TRBD1 (5 bases). The CDR3 extends over 14 amino acids. Germline V gene sequence: CDR1 SGHDN, CDR2 FVKESK. V lost 6 bases to trimming and J lost 4 bases, with 15 bases between them. The CDR3 coding sequence is TGTGCCAGCAGGGCTCAGGGTACCGGCTATGGCTACACCTTC. It yields the protein CASRAQGTGYGYTF. The full variable domain, rest sourced from reference TRBV14 and TRBJ1-2, is EAGVTQFPSHSVIEKGQTVTLRCDPISGHDNLYWYRRVMGKEIKFLLHFVKESKQDESGMPNNRFLAERTGGTYSTLKVQPAELEDSGVYFCASRAQGTGYGYTFGSGTRLTVV.

The V call is TRBV27, the J call TRBJ1-1; D uncertain. The V gene lost 0 bases and the J gene lost 0 bases, with 17 bases spanning the gap. From germline, CDR1 is MNHEY and CDR2 SMNVEV (reference sequence). This CDR3 spans 18 amino acids. The CDR3 here is CASSLSHPGEGMNTEAFF. The CDR3 nucleotides are TGTGCCAGCAGTTTATCGCACCCCGGAGAAGGGATGAACACTGAAGCTTTCTTT.

This clone was recorded a few times. The V call is TRBV7-9, the J call TRBJ2-7; D may be TRBD1 or TRBD2 (7 bases each). CDR1 and CDR2 (germline): SEHNR, FQNEAQ (reference sequence). Trimming took 8 bases from V and 2 from J, leaving 13 bases between them. CDR3 size: 13 residues. The chain's CDR3 is CASAAGGAYEQYF. In DNA, the CDR3 is TGTGCCAGCGCGGCAGGGGGGGCCTACGAGCAGTACTTC.

This clone is labeled medium-sized. The rearrangement joins TRBV6-5 to TRBJ2-1; tentatively, D is TRBD1 or TRBD2 (6 bases each). Germline-derived CDR1 and CDR2 are MNHEY and SVGAGI. This CDR3 region has 12 residues. V gave up 8 bases and J gave up 5 bases, with 10 bases separating them. The CDR3 spells CASCGDNNEQFF. In DNA, the CDR3 is TGTGCCAGCTGCGGGGACAACAATGAGCAGTTCTTC.

V is TRBV4-3 and J is TRBJ1-2; TRBD1 matches 11 bases. The CDR3 is 15 residues long. Germline V lookup: CDR1 LGHNA, CDR2 YSLEER. The V segment lost 3 bases and the J segment 3 bases; nucleotides outside the gene matches: 3. The CDR3 spells CASSHGTGGDYGYTF. The CDR3 coding sequence is TGCGCCAGCAGCCACGGGACAGGGGGAGACTATGGCTACACCTTC.

The rearrangement links TRBV7-9 to TRBJ2-2; 14 nucleotides match TRBD2. Per the germline V gene, CDR1 is SEHNR and CDR2 is FQNEAQ (reference sequence). V dropped 5 bases and J dropped 5; count of bases not matched to a gene: 10. The CDR3 has 18 residues. CDR3 coding DNA: TGTGCCAGCAGCACCCGACTAGCGGGAGGGCCGGGAACCGGGGAGCTGTTTTTT. As protein: CASSTRLAGGPGTGELFF.

The rearrangement links TRBV9 to TRBJ2-7; D is unresolved. With 0 bases removed from V and 0 bases from J, the gap between germline ends came to 4 bases. CDR3 length: 13 residues. The germline V gene has CDR1 SGDLS and CDR2 YYNGEE. CDR3 in amino acids: CASSVGFSYEQYF. The CDR3 DNA reads TGTGCCAGCAGCGTAGGGTTCTCCTACGAGCAGTACTTC.

This chain links TRBV28 with TRBJ2-7, with TRBD1 matching over 10 bases. The V segment lost 5 bases and the J segment 3 bases; nucleotides outside the gene matches: 7. From germline, CDR1 is MDHEN and CDR2 SYDVKM. The CDR3 is 15 amino acids. The CDR3 here is CASSVPGQGFYEQYF. The CDR3, as DNA: TGTGCCAGCAGTGTCCCGGGACAGGGGTTCTACGAGCAGTACTTC.

The V and J genes are TRBV27 and TRBJ2-7; D not certain. Germline values: CDR1 MNHEY, CDR2 SMNVEV (reference sequence). V gave up 4 bases and J gave up 4 bases, with 8 bases separating them. The CDR3 is made up of 12 amino acids. CDR3 bases: TGTGCCAGCAGTTCTACCCCGTACGAGCAGTACTTC. Translation: CASSSTPYEQYF.

This clone turned up a few times. An end of the junction does not agree with germline; a read error may underlie this. This chain connects TRBV28 to TRBJ1-5; the D is unclear. The CDR3 is 11 residues long. Germline loops: CDR1 MDHEN, CDR2 SYDVKM. The CDR3 is CASSTNAEESF. The CDR3 nucleotides are TGTGCCAGCAGCACGAATGCAGAGGAATCGTTT.

The chain is built from TRBV7-9 and TRBJ1-3; tentative D call: TRBD1 (5 bases). The CDR3 has 13 amino acids. V shed 10 bases and J shed 4 bases, with 14 bases lying between them. The germline CDR1 and CDR2 sequences are SEHNR and FQNEAQ (reference sequence). In nucleotides, the CDR3 is TGTGCCATGGGCGGGGGTTACGGAAACACCATATATTTT. As protein: CAMGGGYGNTIYF.

This clone was observed a few times. V and J are TRBV13 and TRBJ1-2; 8 nucleotides match TRBD1. The CDR3 extends over 18 amino acids. V shed 5 bases and J 8 bases; nucleotides not matched to a gene: 22. Germline assignment: CDR1 PRHDT and CDR2 FYEKMQ (reference sequence). The CDR3 DNA sequence: TGTGCCAGCAGCACGCGGAGGTTTACAGGGGGACAGGAGAGGGGCTACACCTTC. Translating gives CASSTRRFTGGQERGYTF.

This sequence joins TRBV19 and TRBJ2-1; maybe TRBD2 (5 bases). V gave up 5 bases and J gave up 0 bases, with 11 bases separating them. The germline V gene has CDR1 LNHDA and CDR2 SQIVND (reference sequence). The CDR3 spans 15 residues. CDR3 nucleotide sequence: TGTGCCAGTAGTCGGGGTCAGAGCTCCTACAATGAGCAGTTCTTC. This codes for CASSRGQSSYNEQFF. Looking up the rest from reference TRBV19 and TRBJ2-1 gives the full variable domain: DGGITQSPKYLFRKEGQNVTLSCEQNLNHDAMYWYRQDPGQGLRLIYYSQIVNDFQKGDIAEGYSVSREKKESFPLTVTSAQKNPTAFYLCASSRGQSSYNEQFFGPGTRLTVL.